This T cell receptor (beta chain) was obtained from a study of T cell clones after liver transplantation (dated by TCRdb to the late 2010s). A note on the overall study: Samples were obtained from ITN030ST, a randomized trial in which withdrawal of immunosuppression was attempted within 2 years of liver transplantation. After a pre-transplant mixed lymphocyte reaction, TCRbeta sequencing was used to pinpoint donor-reactive T cell clones, which were subsequently tracked in post-transplant blood. As an antigen-independent comparator for donor-reactive sequences, third party-reactive TCRbeta sequences were also identified from pre-transplant MLRs. Of the eight recipients, a few were HCV-positive, while the remaining recipients had been transplanted for non-autoimmune, non-viral indications. The subjects received no induction therapy and were kept on standard immunosuppression until randomization at 12-24 months post-transplant. Tolerance meant complete immunosuppression withdrawal for at least one year without liver enzymes rising beyond twice the upper limit of normal. Blood samples were taken pre-transplant, pre-randomization before withdrawal, and post-randomization after full withdrawal or failed withdrawal. The study cohort included 8 liver transplant recipients, of whom 3 were classified as tolerant and 5 as non-tolerant. Overall study outcomes, separate from this receptor: After accounting for repertoire turnover, donor-reactive detection was significantly reduced in 7 of 8 subjects for CD4 and 8 of 8 for CD8. Without allograft tissue specimens, donor-reactive T cells may have migrated into the graft rather than being deleted. Circulating donor-reactive CD4 TCRbeta sequences fell significantly post-transplant in most of the 8 subjects, irrespective of tolerance or HCV status. In two subjects, low numbers of available donor cells limited the measurable donor-reactive repertoire. The decline in donor-reactive sequences exceeded the decline in third party-reactive sequences, suggesting partial antigen-specific deletion that was unrelated to withdrawal success. The conclusions were considered preliminary, being limited by small, heterogeneous patient numbers and non-standardized post-transplant time points.

Regarding this clone: The specificity of this receptor is unknown. No per-base quality is available; no much larger clone lies one base away.

Frozen genomic DNA underwent high-throughput TCRbeta CDR3 sequencing by immunoSEQ, including PCR amplification, mapping, bias correction and internal controls. The authors' analysis ran thus. Only productive rearrangements were retained, and each unique TCRbeta sequence was defined by its CDR3 nucleotide sequence together with its V and J gene. For classification of a sequence as donor-reactive, at least 5-fold expansion in CFSE-low cells relative to unstimulated pre-transplant cells and a frequency of at least 0.01% were required. Minimum frequency thresholds were set for each subject on the basis of the unstimulated sample with the lowest template count, so that a detection power of at least 90% was ensured. Jensen-Shannon divergence between the top 1000 TCRbeta sequences after and before transplant was used to measure repertoire turnover. Two-sided Fisher's exact tests were used to test for changes in the detection of donor-reactive sequences. The clones in this table, taken by TCRdb from immuneACCESS, are in-frame only. Not every clone is retained; where verified, under half of the shortfall comes from an unresolved V gene, and the cause of the rest is unknown. D and trimming were read from the DNA, whereas the V and J calls and clone size are those reported in that table. The sample includes more than 95,000 clones, with approximately 85% observed a single time. The ten largest account for about 1% of the sample.

Including cysteine and phenylalanine, the CDR3 has 11 amino acids. Just the 33-base CDR3 DNA is kept, in frame starting at base 1. The germline V gene provides CDR1 SGDLS and CDR2 YYNGEE. At the junction V is shortened by 3 bases and J by 14 bases; bases outside the gene matches: 0. The time point label, as the study defines it: pre-transplant. Thawed unstimulated PBMCs were stained for CD3, CD4 and CD8 and FACS-sorted into CD3+CD4+ and CD3+CD8+ populations. Each of the 8 studied subjects was randomized to immunosuppression withdrawal. The Qiagen DNeasy Blood and Tissue Kit was used to isolate genomic DNA.

The TCR originated in a human donor who received a liver transplant. The chain is assembled from TRBV9 and TRBJ2-3; TRBD2 agrees with 13 junctional bases. The sequences come from CD4+ T cells from blood, collected before liver transplant. The DNA reads TGTGCCAGCAGCGGGACTAGCGGGAGGTATTTT. The resulting protein is CASSGTSGRYF.